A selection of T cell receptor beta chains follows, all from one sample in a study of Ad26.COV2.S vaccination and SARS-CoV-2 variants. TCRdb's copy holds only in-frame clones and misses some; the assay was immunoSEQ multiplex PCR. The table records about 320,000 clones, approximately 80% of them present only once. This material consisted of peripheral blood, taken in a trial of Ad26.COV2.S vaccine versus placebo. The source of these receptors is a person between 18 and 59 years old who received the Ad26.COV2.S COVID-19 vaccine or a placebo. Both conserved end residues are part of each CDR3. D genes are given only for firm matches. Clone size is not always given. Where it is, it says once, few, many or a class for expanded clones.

DNA: TGTGCCAGCAGCTCCAAAACAATCAGACAGGGCAGGGAGACCCAGTACTTC
CDR3: CASSSKTIRQGRETQYF
size: -
J: TRBJ2-5
length: 17
D: TRBD1
V: TRBV11-2

DNA: TGCGCCAGCAGCGGATCGGGACGGATATCTGACTACACCTTC
CDR3: CASSGSGRISDYTF
size: few
J: TRBJ1-2
length: 14
D: -
V: TRBV5-1

DNA: TGTGCCAGCAGCTTCATGTCTCGGTGGGGGGAGACCCAGTACTTC
CDR3: CASSFMSRWGETQYF
size: -
J: TRBJ2-5
length: 15
D: -
V: TRBV7-2

DNA: TGTGCCAGCAGCTTGGGCGCCGAGTACCAAGAGACCCAGTACTTC
CDR3: CASSLGAEYQETQYF
size: once
J: TRBJ2-5
length: 15
D: -
V: TRBV7-2

DNA: TGTGCCAGCAGCGTTACGGGAGGGGGCCAACCATCTTACGAGCAGTACTTC
CDR3: CASSVTGGGQPSYEQYF
size: -
J: TRBJ2-7
length: 17
D: -
V: TRBV7-3

DNA: TGTGCCTGGAGTGGACTAGGGGGTCAAGAGACCCAGTACTTC
CDR3: CAWSGLGGQETQYF
size: -
J: TRBJ2-5
length: 14
D: -
V: TRBV30

DNA: TGTGCCAGCAGTCCCCGGGCCTCGGCCACTGAAGCTTTCTTT
CDR3: CASSPRASATEAFF
size: -
J: TRBJ1-1
length: 14
D: -
V: TRBV6-5

DNA: TGTGCCAGCAGCTTAGTTGTCGGCAGGGGACTGGGAAATGGCTACACCTTC
CDR3: CASSLVVGRGLGNGYTF
size: -
J: TRBJ1-2
length: 17
D: -
V: TRBV7-9

DNA: TGTGCCAGTAGTCTAGGGGCGGGGGGCGGTCAGCCCCAGCATTTT
CDR3: CASSLGAGGGQPQHF
size: -
J: TRBJ1-5
length: 15
D: -
V: TRBV19

DNA: TGTGCCAGCAGCGGCGGATATAATTCACCCCTCCACTTT
CDR3: CASSGGYNSPLHF
size: -
J: TRBJ1-6
length: 13
D: -
V: TRBV12-3/TRBV12-4

DNA: TGTGCCAGCGAATTGGGGGGGGGCTTAGATACGCAGTATTTT
CDR3: CASELGGGLDTQYF
size: -
J: TRBJ2-3
length: 14
D: -
V: TRBV2

DNA: TGTGCCAGCAGTGAATTAGGAGGGGGGACAGTACTCCACTTT
CDR3: CASSELGGGTVLHF
size: -
J: TRBJ1-6
length: 14
D: TRBD1
V: TRBV25-1

DNA: TGTGCCAGCAGCAAAGTCCGGGAGCGAGAGACCCAGTACTTC
CDR3: CASSKVRERETQYF
size: -
J: TRBJ2-5
length: 14
D: -
V: TRBV3-1/TRBV3-2

DNA: TGTGCCAGCAGTTACTCGATAACTAGCGGGAGCTACAATGAGCAGTTCTTC
CDR3: CASSYSITSGSYNEQFF
size: once
J: TRBJ2-1
length: 17
D: TRBD2
V: TRBV6-2/TRBV6-3

DNA: TGCGCCAGCAGCACCATCGACGGACCAAACATTCAGTACTTC
CDR3: CASSTIDGPNIQYF
size: -
J: TRBJ2-4
length: 14
D: -
V: TRBV5-1

DNA: TGTGCCAGCAGACCTAACCAGGGGCGCTTCTTCCAAGAGACCCAGTACTTC
CDR3: CASRPNQGRFFQETQYF
size: few
J: TRBJ2-5
length: 17
D: -
V: TRBV5-5

DNA: TGTGCCAGCAGCTTAGGAGGTTTTGGAGCTTTCTTT
CDR3: CASSLGGFGAFF
size: -
J: TRBJ1-1
length: 12
D: -
V: TRBV7-2

DNA: TGTGCCAGCAGCCCCAATGCGGGCGGCTATGGCTACACCTTC
CDR3: CASSPNAGGYGYTF
size: many
J: TRBJ1-2
length: 14
D: -
V: TRBV7-2

DNA: TGTGCCAGCAGTCCCCTCGATTCTAACTATGGCTACACCTTC
CDR3: CASSPLDSNYGYTF
size: -
J: TRBJ1-2
length: 14
D: -
V: TRBV28

DNA: TGTGCCAGCAGTGATCAGGGGGCGTTCACTGAAGCTTTCTTT
CDR3: CASSDQGAFTEAFF
size: -
J: TRBJ1-1
length: 14
D: TRBD1
V: TRBV6-1

DNA: TGTGCCAGCAGCTTGCTGGGACAGGGGAGCTCCTACGAGCAGTACTTC
CDR3: CASSLLGQGSSYEQYF
size: -
J: TRBJ2-7
length: 16
D: TRBD1
V: TRBV7-3

DNA: TGCGCCAGCAGCTTGGCCAGGCCAAGCACTGAAGCTTTCTTT
CDR3: CASSLARPSTEAFF
size: -
J: TRBJ1-1
length: 14
D: -
V: TRBV5-1

DNA: TGTGCCAGCAGCCAAGCGACGGGGCACCAAGAGACCCAGTACTTC
CDR3: CASSQATGHQETQYF
size: -
J: TRBJ2-5
length: 15
D: -
V: TRBV14

DNA: TGTGCCAGCAAGTGGGCGGGGGCCCTTGGCTACACCTTC
CDR3: CASKWAGALGYTF
size: -
J: TRBJ1-2
length: 13
D: -
V: TRBV27

DNA: TGTGCCAGCAGTTCCCGACAGGGAAACTATGGCTACACCTTC
CDR3: CASSSRQGNYGYTF
size: -
J: TRBJ1-2
length: 14
D: TRBD1
V: TRBV27

DNA: TGCAGCGTTATAGGGTCTGGAAACACCATATATTTT
CDR3: CSVIGSGNTIYF
size: once
J: TRBJ1-3
length: 12
D: -
V: TRBV29-1

DNA: TGTGCCAGCAAATTTGGACAAGTTAATTCACCCCTCCACTTT
CDR3: CASKFGQVNSPLHF
size: -
J: TRBJ1-6
length: 14
D: -
V: TRBV6-5

DNA: TGTGCCAGCAGCCCGGGACAGGGGAGTCATCAGCCCCAGCATTTT
CDR3: CASSPGQGSHQPQHF
size: -
J: TRBJ1-5
length: 15
D: TRBD1
V: TRBV5-8

DNA: TGTGCCAGCAGTGAACGACTAGCGGGTAGCACAGATACGCAGTATTTT
CDR3: CASSERLAGSTDTQYF
size: -
J: TRBJ2-3
length: 16
D: TRBD2
V: TRBV6-1

DNA: TGTGCCATCAGTGATAAGGGTAGCCAAGAGACCCAGTACTTC
CDR3: CAISDKGSQETQYF
size: -
J: TRBJ2-5
length: 14
D: -
V: TRBV10-3